Each of the 12 T cell receptor beta chains below was sequenced from the same sample in a study of cytomegalovirus exposure and HLA in healthy donors. Sequenced by immunoSEQ multiplex PCR; TCRdb stores in-frame clones only, minus some. The table shows some 90,000 clones, with around 96% occurring only once. The sample consisted of PBMCs. The receptors shown here come from a man between 18 and 35 years old in good health and CMV-seronegative.

The chain carries TRBV7-6 and TRBJ2-2; perhaps TRBD1 as D (5 bases). CDR3 length: 14 residues. Trimming shortened V by 4 bases and J by 6 bases, and 12 bases separated the two germline ends. Germline V CDR1 and CDR2: SGHVS, FNYEAQ. The CDR3 reads CASSSFLGAGELFF. The CDR3 DNA reads as TGTGCCAGCAGCTCCTTTTTAGGGGCCGGGGAGCTGTTTTTT.

This clone was seen only once. This chain uses TRBV5-5 with TRBJ1-4, with D unclear. The V gene's germline CDR1 is SGHKS and CDR2 YYEKEE (reference sequence). V was trimmed by 3 bases and J by 5 bases, leaving 11 bases between them. The CDR3 sequence is 14 residues long. The DNA for the CDR3 is TGTGCCAGCAGCTCGGCAGGACTAAATGAAAAACTGTTTTTT. This sequence encodes CASSSAGLNEKLFF.

Points on this clone: The same CDR3 also results from other DNA sequences found in this sample. The gene calls are TRBV10-1 and TRBJ2-3, with TRBD1 matching 7 bases. Germline-derived CDR1 and CDR2 are WNHNN and SYGVQD (reference sequence). Trimming at V came to 0 bases and at J to 3 bases, leaving 3 bases not matched to a gene. This CDR3 contains 15 residues. CDR3 in amino acids: CASSESRQGTDTQYF. The CDR3 coding sequence is TGCGCCAGCAGTGAGTCCCGACAGGGTACAGATACGCAGTATTTT.

The chain combines TRBV5-1 with TRBJ2-2, with 7 bases fitting TRBD1. Losses at the gene ends were 4 bases for V and 0 bases for J; bases not matched to a gene: 9. The germline V gene has CDR1 SGHRS and CDR2 YFSETQ. The CDR3 has 17 amino acids. The CDR3 loop is CASSGGRQGANTGELFF. The CDR3 bases are TGCGCCAGCAGCGGTGGAAGACAGGGAGCGAACACCGGGGAGCTGTTTTTT. Drawing the rest from reference TRBV5-1 and TRBJ2-2, the complete variable domain is KAGVTQTPRYLIKTRGQQVTLSCSPISGHRSVSWYQQTPGQGLQFLFEYFSETQRNKGNFPGRFSGRQFSNSRSEMNVSTLELGDSALYLCASSGGRQGANTGELFFGEGSRLTVL.

The chain uses TRBV30 and TRBJ2-1, with 7 positions matching TRBD1. This CDR3 has 13 amino acids. In germline, CDR1 is GTSNPN, CDR2 SVGIG (reference sequence). V shed 2 bases, J shed 9 bases, and the junction held 7 bases outside the gene matches. The CDR3 DNA follows: TGTGCCTGGAGTCGGGTACAGGGGAGTGAGCAGTTCTTC. This codes for CAWSRVQGSEQFF.

The rearrangement links TRBV7-2 to TRBJ1-1; a weak D match, TRBD1 (6 bases). The V end was cut by 5 bases, the J end by 0 bases, with 13 bases between. The CDR3 contains 15 residues. The germline CDR1 and CDR2 sequences are SGHTA and FQGNSA. In DNA, the CDR3 is TGTGCCAGCAGCCCCACCGGGACAATGAACACTGAAGCTTTCTTT. The encoded protein is CASSPTGTMNTEAFF.

This clone was detected once. This chain joins TRBV18 and TRBJ1-1; no reliable D call. Trimming shortened V by 2 bases and J by 6 bases, and 16 bases separated the two germline ends. The CDR3 is 15 residues long. CDR1 and CDR2 from the germline V gene are KGHSH and LQKENI. The CDR3 sequence: CASSPKEGTPAEAFF. The CDR3 DNA reads TGTGCCAGCTCACCAAAGGAGGGTACTCCCGCTGAAGCTTTCTTT.

The chain combines TRBV29-1 with TRBJ2-3; 14 bases map to TRBD2. The CDR3 spans 16 residues. V shed 6 bases and J 6 bases; nucleotides not matched to a gene: 11. CDR1 and CDR2 (germline): SQVTM, ANQGSEA. In DNA, the CDR3 is TGCAGCGTGGAGACTAGCGGGAGGGGGGGGTTGGATACGCAGTATTTT. Translated: CSVETSGRGGLDTQYF.

The V call is TRBV7-9, the J call TRBJ2-2; 9 bases fit TRBD1. This CDR3 is built from 14 residues. Trimming took 5 bases from V and 6 from J; bases not matched to a gene: 4. CDR1 SEHNR and CDR2 FQNEAQ come from the germline V gene (reference sequence). The CDR3 protein is CASSGRQGAGELFF. The CDR3 DNA sequence: TGTGCCAGCAGCGGCCGACAGGGGGCCGGGGAGCTGTTTTTT.

The rearrangement uses TRBV9 and TRBJ2-2, with 9 bases that match TRBD2. Germline-derived CDR1 and CDR2 are SGDLS and YYNGEE. The CDR3 is made up of 16 amino acids. V shed 7 bases and J 6 bases; nucleotides not matched to a gene: 13. The CDR3 nucleotides are TGTGCCAGCCACCCCCAGGCGGGAGGGCCCGCCGGGGAGCTGTTTTTT. Amino acid sequence: CASHPQAGGPAGELFF.

The chain carries TRBV9 and TRBJ2-2, with 12 bases that match TRBD1. Trimming took 6 bases from V and 7 from J; bases not matched to a gene: 7. The CDR3 runs 15 residues. In germline, CDR1 is SGDLS, CDR2 YYNGEE. The CDR3 here is CASTLGTGGVGELFF. CDR3 nucleotides: TGTGCCAGCACCCTGGGGACAGGGGGCGTCGGGGAGCTGTTTTTT.

The V call is TRBV10-3, the J call TRBJ1-2, with TRBD1 identical over 8 bases. The CDR3 extends over 13 amino acids. V was clipped by 7 bases and J by 3 bases; unmatched bases: 4. Germline V gene lookup returns CDR1 ENHRY and CDR2 SYGVKD. CDR3 region: CAITGTGDYGYTF. The CDR3 coding sequence is TGTGCCATCACCGGGACAGGTGACTATGGCTACACCTTC.